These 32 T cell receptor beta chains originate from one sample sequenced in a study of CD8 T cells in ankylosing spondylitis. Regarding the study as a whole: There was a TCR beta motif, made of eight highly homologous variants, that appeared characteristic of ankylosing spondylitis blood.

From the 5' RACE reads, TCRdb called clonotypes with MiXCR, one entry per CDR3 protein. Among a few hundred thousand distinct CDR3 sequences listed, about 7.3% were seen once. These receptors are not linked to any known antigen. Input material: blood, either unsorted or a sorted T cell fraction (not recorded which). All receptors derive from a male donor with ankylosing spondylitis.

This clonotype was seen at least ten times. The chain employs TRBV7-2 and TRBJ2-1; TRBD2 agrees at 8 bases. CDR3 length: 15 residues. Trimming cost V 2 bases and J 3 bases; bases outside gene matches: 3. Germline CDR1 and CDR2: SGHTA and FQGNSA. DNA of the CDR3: TGTGCCAGCAGCTTATCGAGCGGGGGCTACAATGAGCAGTTCTTC. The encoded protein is CASSLSSGGYNEQFF.

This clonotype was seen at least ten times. CDR3 bases: TGTGCCAGCAGCTTCCGGGAGGGCCATAAATATATTGAGCAGTTCTTC. Its translation: CASSFREGHKYIEQFF. V is TRBV7-9 and J is TRBJ2-1; 8 bases fit TRBD2. Per the germline V gene, CDR1 is SEHNR and CDR2 is FQNEAQ (reference sequence). The CDR3 has 16 residues. The V and J ends lost 3 bases and 9 bases, in that order; junction bases with no gene match: 13.

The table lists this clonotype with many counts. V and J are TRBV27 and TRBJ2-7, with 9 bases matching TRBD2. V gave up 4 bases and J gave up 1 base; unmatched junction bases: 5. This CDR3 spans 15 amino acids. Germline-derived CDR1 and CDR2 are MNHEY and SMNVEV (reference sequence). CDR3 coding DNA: TGTGCCAGCAGTTATGGTAGCGGGGGATCCTACGAGCAGTACTTC. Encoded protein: CASSYGSGGSYEQYF.

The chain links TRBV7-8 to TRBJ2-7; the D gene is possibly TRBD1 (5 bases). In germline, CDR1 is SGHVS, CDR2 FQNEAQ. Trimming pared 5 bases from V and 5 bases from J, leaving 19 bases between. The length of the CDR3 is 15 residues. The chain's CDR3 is CASSPGLGFRNEQYF. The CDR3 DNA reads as TGTGCCAGCAGCCCAGGGCTGGGCTTTAGGAACGAGCAGTACTTC.

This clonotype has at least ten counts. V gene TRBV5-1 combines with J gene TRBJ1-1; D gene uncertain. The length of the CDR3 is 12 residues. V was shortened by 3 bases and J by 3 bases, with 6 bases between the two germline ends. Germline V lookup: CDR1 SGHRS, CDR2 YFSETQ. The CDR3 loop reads CASSYRDTEAFF. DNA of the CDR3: TGCGCCAGCAGCTACCGGGACACTGAAGCTTTCTTT.

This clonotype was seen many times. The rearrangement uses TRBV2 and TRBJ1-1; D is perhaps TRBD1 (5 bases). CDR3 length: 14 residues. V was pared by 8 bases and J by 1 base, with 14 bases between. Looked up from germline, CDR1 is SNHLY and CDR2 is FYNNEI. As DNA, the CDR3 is TGTGCCAGCGAAGCCGGAAGGGGGAACACTGAAGCTTTCTTT. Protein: CASEAGRGNTEAFF.

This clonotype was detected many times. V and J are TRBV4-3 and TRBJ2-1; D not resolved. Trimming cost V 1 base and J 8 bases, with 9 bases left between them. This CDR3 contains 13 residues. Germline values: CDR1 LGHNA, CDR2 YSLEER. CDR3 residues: CASSQGRADEQFF. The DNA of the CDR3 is TGCGCCAGCAGCCAAGGCCGGGCCGATGAGCAGTTCTTC.

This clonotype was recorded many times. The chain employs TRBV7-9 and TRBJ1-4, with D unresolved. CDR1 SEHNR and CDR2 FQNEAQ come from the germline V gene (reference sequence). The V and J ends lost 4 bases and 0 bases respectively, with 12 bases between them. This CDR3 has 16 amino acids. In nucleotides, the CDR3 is TGTGCCAGCAGCTCCAACGAGGGTGCAACTAATGAAAAACTGTTTTTT. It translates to CASSSNEGATNEKLFF.

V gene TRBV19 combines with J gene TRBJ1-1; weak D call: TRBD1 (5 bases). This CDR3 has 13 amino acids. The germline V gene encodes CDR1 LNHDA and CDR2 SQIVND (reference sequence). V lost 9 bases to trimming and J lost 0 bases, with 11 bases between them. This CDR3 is CASRQFMNTEAFF. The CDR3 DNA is TGTGCCAGCCGACAGTTCATGAACACTGAAGCTTTCTTT.

CDR3 sequence: CSAKDPRAADEQFF. The CDR3 DNA reads TGCAGTGCTAAGGACCCTCGAGCGGCGGATGAGCAGTTCTTC. The chain couples TRBV20-1 to TRBJ2-1; D might be TRBD2 (5 bases). The CDR3 is 14 amino acids. Germline V lookup: CDR1 DFQATT, CDR2 SNEGSKA (reference sequence). V was cut by 4 bases and J by 8 bases, with 18 bases left in between.

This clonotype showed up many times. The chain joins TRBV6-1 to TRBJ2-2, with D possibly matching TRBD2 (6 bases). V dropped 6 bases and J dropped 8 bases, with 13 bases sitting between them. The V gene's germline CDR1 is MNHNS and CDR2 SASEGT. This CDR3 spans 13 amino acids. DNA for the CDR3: TGTGCCAGCAGATTAGCGGAATCAGGGGAGCTGTTTTTT. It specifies CASRLAESGELFF.

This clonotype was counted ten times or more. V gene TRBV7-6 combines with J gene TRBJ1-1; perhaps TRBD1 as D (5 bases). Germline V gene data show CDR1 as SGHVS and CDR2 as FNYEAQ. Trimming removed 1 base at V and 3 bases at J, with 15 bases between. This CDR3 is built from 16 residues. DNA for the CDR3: TGTGCCAGCAGCTTAGGAACAGGTCCTCGAGACACTGAAGCTTTCTTT. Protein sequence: CASSLGTGPRDTEAFF.

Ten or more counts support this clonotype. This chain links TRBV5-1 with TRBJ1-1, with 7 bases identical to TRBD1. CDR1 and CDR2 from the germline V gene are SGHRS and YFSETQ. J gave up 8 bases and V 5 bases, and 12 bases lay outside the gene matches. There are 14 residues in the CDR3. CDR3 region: CASRGDRSFPEAFF. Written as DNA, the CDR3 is TGCGCCAGCAGGGGGGACAGATCCTTTCCCGAAGCTTTCTTT.

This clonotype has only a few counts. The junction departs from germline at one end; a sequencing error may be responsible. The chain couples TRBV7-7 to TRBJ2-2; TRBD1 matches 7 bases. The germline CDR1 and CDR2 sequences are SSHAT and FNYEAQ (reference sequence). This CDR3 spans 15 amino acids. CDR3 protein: CASSPTGKNTGELFF. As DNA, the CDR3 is TGTGCTAGCAGCCCGACAGGGAAGAACACCGGGGAGCTGTTTTTT.

The CDR3 is CASSLRTSEGNEQFF. For the CDR3, the DNA is TGTGCCAGCAGCTTAAGGACTAGCGAAGGCAATGAGCAGTTCTTC. The V gene is TRBV11-3, the J gene TRBJ2-1; 9 bases align to TRBD2. Germline V gene sequence: CDR1 SGHNT, CDR2 YENEEA. V lost 2 bases and J lost 6; bases outside the gene matches: 5. The CDR3 consists of 15 residues.

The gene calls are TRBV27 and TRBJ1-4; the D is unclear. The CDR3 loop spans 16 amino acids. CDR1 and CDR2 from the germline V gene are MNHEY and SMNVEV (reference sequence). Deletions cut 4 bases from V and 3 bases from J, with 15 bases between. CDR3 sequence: CASSSRGSRANEKLFF. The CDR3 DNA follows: TGTGCCAGCAGTTCCCGAGGTTCGCGGGCTAATGAAAAACTGTTTTTT.

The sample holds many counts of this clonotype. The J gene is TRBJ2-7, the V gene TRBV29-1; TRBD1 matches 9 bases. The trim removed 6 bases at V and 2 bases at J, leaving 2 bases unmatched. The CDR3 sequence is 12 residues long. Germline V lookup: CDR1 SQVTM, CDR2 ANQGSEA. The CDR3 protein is CSVRDRAYEQYF. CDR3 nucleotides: TGCAGCGTACGGGACAGGGCCTACGAGCAGTACTTC.

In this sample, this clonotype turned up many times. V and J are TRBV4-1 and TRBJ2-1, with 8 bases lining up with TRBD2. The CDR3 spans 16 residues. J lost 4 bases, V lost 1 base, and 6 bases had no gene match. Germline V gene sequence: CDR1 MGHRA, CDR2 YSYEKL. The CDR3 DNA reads TGCGCCAGCAGCCAAGCGAGGGCTAGCGGGTACAATGAGCAGTTCTTC. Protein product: CASSQARASGYNEQFF.

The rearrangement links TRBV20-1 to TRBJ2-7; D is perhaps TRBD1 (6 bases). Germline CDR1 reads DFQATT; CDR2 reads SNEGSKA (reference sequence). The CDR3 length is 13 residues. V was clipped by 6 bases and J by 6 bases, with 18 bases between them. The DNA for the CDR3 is TGCAGTGCAACCGGACAGTACCGGTCCGAGCAGTACTTC. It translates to CSATGQYRSEQYF.

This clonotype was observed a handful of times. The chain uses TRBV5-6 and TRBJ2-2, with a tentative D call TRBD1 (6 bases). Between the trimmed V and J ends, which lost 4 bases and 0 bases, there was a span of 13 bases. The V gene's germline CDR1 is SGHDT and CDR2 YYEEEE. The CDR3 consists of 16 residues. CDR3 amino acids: CASSQRTDANTGELFF. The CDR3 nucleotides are TGTGCCAGCAGCCAAAGGACAGACGCGAACACCGGGGAGCTGTTTTTT.

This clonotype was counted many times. CDR3 amino acids: CASSLTGGGPWAYF. CDR3 DNA: TGTGCCAGCAGCCTGACAGGCGGTGGGCCCTGGGCTTATTTT. The chain carries TRBV14 and TRBJ1-3, with D tentatively TRBD1 (6 bases). The CDR3 totals 14 residues. V was shortened by 4 bases and J by 16 bases, with 23 bases between the two germline ends. Looked up from germline, CDR1 is SGHDN and CDR2 is FVKESK.

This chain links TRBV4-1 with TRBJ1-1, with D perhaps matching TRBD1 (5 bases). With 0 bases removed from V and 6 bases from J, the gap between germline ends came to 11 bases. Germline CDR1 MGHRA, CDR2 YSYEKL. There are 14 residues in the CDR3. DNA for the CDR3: TGCGCCAGCAGCCAAGAAAGGGGTATCCCTGAAGCTTTCTTT. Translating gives CASSQERGIPEAFF.

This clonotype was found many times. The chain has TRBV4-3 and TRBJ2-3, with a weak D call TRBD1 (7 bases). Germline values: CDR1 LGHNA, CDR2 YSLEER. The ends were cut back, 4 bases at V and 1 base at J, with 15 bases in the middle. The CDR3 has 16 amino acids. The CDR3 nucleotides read TGCGCCAGCAGCCCAGGGGGTAGCGGACGCACAGATACGCAGTATTTT. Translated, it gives CASSPGGSGRTDTQYF.

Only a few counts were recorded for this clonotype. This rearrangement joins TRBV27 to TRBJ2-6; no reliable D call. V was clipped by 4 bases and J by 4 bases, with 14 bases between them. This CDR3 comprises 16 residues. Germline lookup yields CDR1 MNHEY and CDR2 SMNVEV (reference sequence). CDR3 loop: CASSSSGPRGANVLTF. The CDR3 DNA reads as TGTGCCAGCAGTTCCTCAGGTCCAAGGGGGGCCAACGTCCTGACTTTC.

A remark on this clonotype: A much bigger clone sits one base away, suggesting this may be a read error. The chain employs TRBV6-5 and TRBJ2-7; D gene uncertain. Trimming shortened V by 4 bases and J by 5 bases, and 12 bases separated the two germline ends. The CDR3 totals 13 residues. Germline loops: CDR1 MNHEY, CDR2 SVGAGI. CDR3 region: CASSLIGYHEQYF. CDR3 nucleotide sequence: TGTGCCAGCAGTTTGATCGGTTACCACGAGCAGTACTTC.

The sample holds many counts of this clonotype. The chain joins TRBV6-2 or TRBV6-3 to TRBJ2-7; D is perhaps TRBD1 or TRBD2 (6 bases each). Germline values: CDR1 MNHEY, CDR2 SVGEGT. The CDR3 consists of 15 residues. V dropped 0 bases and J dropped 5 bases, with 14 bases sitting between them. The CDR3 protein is CASSYSRGRRHEQYF. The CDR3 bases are TGTGCCAGCAGTTACTCGAGGGGGAGGAGGCACGAGCAGTACTTC.

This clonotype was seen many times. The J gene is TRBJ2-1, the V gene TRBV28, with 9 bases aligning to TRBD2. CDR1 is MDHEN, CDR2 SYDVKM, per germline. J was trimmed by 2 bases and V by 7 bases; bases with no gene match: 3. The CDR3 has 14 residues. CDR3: CASTRGGAYNEQFF. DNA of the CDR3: TGTGCCAGCACCCGCGGGGGGGCCTACAATGAGCAGTTCTTC.

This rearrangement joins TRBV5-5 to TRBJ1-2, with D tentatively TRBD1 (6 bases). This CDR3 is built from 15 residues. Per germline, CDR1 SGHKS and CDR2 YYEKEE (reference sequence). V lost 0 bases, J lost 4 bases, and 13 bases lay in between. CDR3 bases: TGTGCCAGCAGCTTGGAGGCCAGGGGCTTCTATGGCTACACCTTC. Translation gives CASSLEARGFYGYTF.

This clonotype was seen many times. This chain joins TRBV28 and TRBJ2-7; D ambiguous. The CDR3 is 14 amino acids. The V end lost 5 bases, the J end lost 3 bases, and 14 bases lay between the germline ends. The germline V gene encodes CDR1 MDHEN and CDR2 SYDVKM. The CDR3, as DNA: TGTGCCAGCAGTCCCCCCCCCAGAATCTACGAGCAGTACTTC. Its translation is CASSPPPRIYEQYF.

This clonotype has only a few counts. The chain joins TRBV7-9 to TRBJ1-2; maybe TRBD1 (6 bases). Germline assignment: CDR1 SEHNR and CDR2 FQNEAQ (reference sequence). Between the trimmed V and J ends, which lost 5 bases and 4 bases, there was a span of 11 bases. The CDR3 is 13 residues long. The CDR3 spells CASSQGTSYGYTF. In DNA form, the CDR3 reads TGTGCCAGCAGCCAGGGGACGTCCTATGGCTACACCTTC.

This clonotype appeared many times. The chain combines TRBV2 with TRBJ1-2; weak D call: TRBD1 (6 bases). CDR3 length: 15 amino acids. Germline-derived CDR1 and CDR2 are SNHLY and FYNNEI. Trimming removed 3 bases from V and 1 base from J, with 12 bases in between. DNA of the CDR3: TGTGCCAGCAGTGAGAGAGGACAGATTAACTATGGCTACACCTTC. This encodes CASSERGQINYGYTF.

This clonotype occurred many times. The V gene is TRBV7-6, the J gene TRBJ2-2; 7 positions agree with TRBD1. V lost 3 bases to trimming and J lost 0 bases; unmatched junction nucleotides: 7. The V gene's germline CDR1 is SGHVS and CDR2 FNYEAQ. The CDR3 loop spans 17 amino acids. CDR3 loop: CASSFGQDRSNTGELFF. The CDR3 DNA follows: TGTGCCAGCAGCTTTGGACAGGACAGATCGAACACCGGGGAGCTGTTTTTT. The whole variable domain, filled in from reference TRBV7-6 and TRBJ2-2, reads GAGVSQSPRYKVTKRGQDVALRCDPISGHVSLYWYRQALGQGPEFLTYFNYEAQQDKSGLPNDRFSAERPEGSISTLTIQRTEQRDSAMYRCASSFGQDRSNTGELFFGEGSRLTVL.